One and the same sample provided the 23 T cell receptor beta chains below, sequenced in a study of molecular identifiers for immune sequencing clone quantification. TCRdb passed the PCR reads through MiXCR, listing each CDR3 protein once. This sample has nearly 650,000 distinct CDR3 sequences, with 25% found just once. The sample taken for sequencing was naive CD8+ T cells from blood, with Jurkat cell RNA spiked in. Indicated subset: FACS-sorted CD8+CD4-CCR7+CD45RA+ naive T cells. These receptors originate from a human donor in good health. Some libraries in this study had Jurkat cell RNA spiked in.

This clonotype has a single count. A much larger clone differs from this one at a single base, so this may be a read error. The conserved final phenylalanine or tryptophan is absent from the CDR3, which likely points to a read error. This rearrangement joins TRBV29-1 to TRBJ2-3, with 8 bases identical to TRBD1. Germline-derived CDR1 and CDR2 are SQVTM and ANQGSEA. The length of the CDR3 is 14 residues. The CDR3 protein is CSVEAGSGTGTQYL. The CDR3 bases are TGCAGCGTTGAGGCGGGGTCGGGGACAGGTACGCAGTATCTT.

This clonotype was detected ten times or more. The CDR3 reads CASSGTSGSLSTDTQYF. DNA for the CDR3: TGTGCCAGCAGCGGGACTAGCGGGAGCTTAAGCACAGATACGCAGTATTTT. The chain employs TRBV7-9 and TRBJ2-3, with TRBD2 identical over 14 bases. CDR3 length equals 17 residues. CDR1 and CDR2 from the germline V gene are SEHNR and FQNEAQ (reference sequence). The V gene end was trimmed by 5 bases and the J gene end by 0 bases; junction bases not matched to a gene: 4.

This clonotype has just a few counts. The chain carries TRBV9 and TRBJ1-5, with TRBD1 matching 8 bases. V lost 6 bases, J lost 5 bases, and 1 base stayed unmatched. This CDR3 has 12 residues. Germline V gene sequence: CDR1 SGDLS, CDR2 YYNGEE. CDR3 in amino acids: CASTQGDQPQHF. In DNA form, the CDR3 reads TGTGCCAGCACACAGGGGGATCAGCCCCAGCATTTT. Combining the CDR3 with reference TRBV9 and TRBJ1-5 gives the whole variable domain DSGVTQTPKHLITATGQRVTLRCSPRSGDLSVYWYQQSLDQGLQFLIQYYNGEERAKGNILERFSAQQFPDLHSELNLSSLELGDSALYFCASTQGDQPQHFGDGTRLSIL.

The table lists this clonotype with a count of one. A read error may account for a junction end that differs from germline. V and J are TRBV13 and TRBJ2-3, with D perhaps being TRBD1 or TRBD2 (5 bases each). Germline loops: CDR1 PRHDT, CDR2 FYEKMQ (reference sequence). The CDR3 runs 15 residues. CDR3 bases: TGTGCCAGCACCGCGGGCAGTTGGGGCACTGATACGCAGTATTTT. Residues: CASTAGSWGTDTQYF. Combining the CDR3 with reference TRBV13 and TRBJ2-3 gives the whole variable domain AAGVIQSPRHLIKEKRETATLKCYPIPRHDTVYWYQQGPGQDPQFLISFYEKMQSDKGSIPDRFSAQQFSDYHSELNMSSLELGDSALYFCASTAGSWGTDTQYFGPGTRLTVL.

V gene TRBV2 combines with J gene TRBJ2-7; D gene uncertain. The CDR3 covers 14 residues. The V end was cut by 4 bases, the J end by 6 bases, with 16 bases between. Looked up from germline, CDR1 is SNHLY and CDR2 is FYNNEI. The CDR3 here is CASSVLRTPLEQYF. DNA for the CDR3: TGTGCCAGCAGTGTTTTACGGACGCCCCTCGAGCAGTACTTC.

In its sample, this clonotype was seen a few times. Here the CDR3 reads CASSLEGSGSEQYF. In DNA form, the CDR3 reads TGTGCCAGCAGCTTAGAGGGGTCAGGTTCCGAGCAGTACTTC. The gene calls are TRBV7-9 and TRBJ2-7; possibly TRBD1 for D (5 bases). Trimming left V 1 base short and J 6 bases short, with 13 bases between. This CDR3 is 14 amino acids long. Germline assignment: CDR1 SEHNR and CDR2 FQNEAQ (reference sequence).

The chain has TRBV6-2 or TRBV6-3 and TRBJ2-7; D call uncertain. The V end was cut by 3 bases, the J end by 4 bases, with 10 bases between. The CDR3 has 13 residues. The V gene's germline CDR1 is MNHEY and CDR2 SVGEGT. For the CDR3, the DNA is TGTGCCAGCAGTTATATCGTCTGGTACGAGCAGTACTTC. Residues: CASSYIVWYEQYF.

This clonotype was detected many times. This chain uses TRBV5-6 with TRBJ1-5; TRBD1 aligns across 7 bases. V trimming: 3 bases; J trimming: 2 bases; junction bases outside the gene matches: 14. The CDR3 runs 18 residues. Germline V gene sequence: CDR1 SGHDT, CDR2 YYEEEE. CDR3 nucleotide sequence: TGTGCCAGCAGCTCGGAATCTGAGACAGGGATCGGCAATCAGCCCCAGCATTTT. This encodes CASSSESETGIGNQPQHF.

The rearrangement uses TRBV27 and TRBJ2-1; 8 bases fit TRBD2. The CDR3 totals 17 residues. After removal of 2 bases from V and 2 bases from J, the junction contained 8 bases not matched to a gene. Per germline, CDR1 MNHEY and CDR2 SMNVEV (reference sequence). CDR3 bases: TGTGCCAGCAGTTTAGTGTGGCGGGGGGTCCCCTACAATGAGCAGTTCTTC. Encoded protein: CASSLVWRGVPYNEQFF.

This clonotype came up many times. The chain employs TRBV10-2 and TRBJ1-1; D is unclear. Germline V gives CDR1 WSHSY, CDR2 SAAADI. V was clipped by 6 bases and J by 3 bases, with 11 bases between them. This CDR3 has 13 amino acids. The CDR3 spells CASRETEYTEAFF. The CDR3 nucleotides read TGCGCCAGCAGGGAAACAGAGTACACTGAAGCTTTCTTT.

This chain uses TRBV4-1 with TRBJ2-7, with 8 nucleotides matching TRBD1. This CDR3 region has 15 residues. V dropped 0 bases and J dropped 7; count of bases not matched to a gene: 8. Germline loops: CDR1 MGHRA, CDR2 YSYEKL. CDR3 coding DNA: TGCGCCAGCAGCCAAGATGGACAGGGTAGTGTGGAGCAGTACTTC. It yields the protein CASSQDGQGSVEQYF.

The chain combines TRBV2 with TRBJ1-1, with 9 bases fitting TRBD1. V was pared by 6 bases and J by 0 bases, with 14 bases of the junction left unmatched. Germline CDR1 is SNHLY and CDR2 is FYNNEI. CDR3 length equals 18 residues. Here the CDR3 DNA reads TGTGCCAGCAGAGTCGATGTACGGACAGGGGACTTGAACACTGAAGCTTTCTTT. It is translated as CASRVDVRTGDLNTEAFF.

This clonotype was counted between two and nine times. This rearrangement joins TRBV19 to TRBJ1-1; D remains ambiguous. The V and J ends lost 3 bases and 0 bases respectively, with 8 bases between them. This CDR3 contains 14 residues. Germline V lookup: CDR1 LNHDA, CDR2 SQIVND (reference sequence). The CDR3 reads CASSIGAMNTEAFF. The CDR3, as DNA: TGTGCCAGTAGTATTGGAGCGATGAACACTGAAGCTTTCTTT.

In this sample, this clonotype turned up a few times. This chain uses TRBV12-3 or TRBV12-4 with TRBJ1-4, with 7 positions matching TRBD1. The V gene end was trimmed by 6 bases and the J gene end by 8 bases; junction bases not matched to a gene: 6. The CDR3 is 13 amino acids. The CDR3 DNA reads TGTGCCAGCAGGACAGGGCTAAGGGAAAAACTGTTTTTT. It translates to CASRTGLREKLFF.

As concerns this clonotype: A read error may be the cause here, since a much bigger clone is one base away. The chain is built from TRBV29-1 and TRBJ1-5; D remains ambiguous. CDR1 and CDR2 from the germline V gene are SQVTM and ANQGSEA. The CDR3 is 12 residues long. Deletions cut 4 bases from V and 9 bases from J, with 13 bases between. The CDR3 loop reads CSVAGDDRPQHF. The CDR3, as DNA: TGCAGCGTTGCCGGGGATGATCGGCCCCAGCATTTT.

This clonotype has a handful of counts. CDR3 protein: CASSWDRVGNQPQHF. Written as DNA, the CDR3 is TGTGCCAGCAGCTGGGACAGGGTTGGCAATCAGCCCCAGCATTTT. The rearrangement uses TRBV6-1 and TRBJ1-5; TRBD1 matches 9 bases. The CDR3 runs to 15 residues. In germline, CDR1 is MNHNS, CDR2 SASEGT. The V segment lost 6 bases and the J segment 2 bases; nucleotides outside the gene matches: 5.

This clonotype was counted many times. The chain carries TRBV13 and TRBJ2-6; D is uncertain. CDR1 PRHDT and CDR2 FYEKMQ come from the germline V gene (reference sequence). Trimming took 1 base from V and 0 from J, leaving 7 bases between them. CDR3 length equals 16 residues. The CDR3 region has the DNA TGTGCCAGCAGCTTAGACAGCTACTCTGGGGCCAACGTCCTGACTTTC. It specifies CASSLDSYSGANVLTF. Full variable domain (remainder filled in from reference TRBV13 and TRBJ2-6): AAGVIQSPRHLIKEKRETATLKCYPIPRHDTVYWYQQGPGQDPQFLISFYEKMQSDKGSIPDRFSAQQFSDYHSELNMSSLELGDSALYFCASSLDSYSGANVLTFGAGSRLTVL.

This clonotype was counted ten times or more. The chain is built from TRBV10-3 and TRBJ2-7, with 9 bases that match TRBD1. V shed 0 bases, J shed 4 bases, and the junction held 7 bases outside the gene matches. The CDR3 length is 16 residues. CDR1 is ENHRY and CDR2 is SYGVKD in the germline V gene. Written as DNA, the CDR3 is TGTGCCATCAGTGAGTCGTCCGGGACAGGGATGTACGAGCAGTACTTC. As protein: CAISESSGTGMYEQYF.

This chain joins TRBV7-2 and TRBJ1-5; the D gene is possibly TRBD1 (6 bases). Trimming shortened V by 7 bases and J by 0 bases, and 28 bases separated the two germline ends. This CDR3 has 20 residues. Germline V CDR1 and CDR2: SGHTA, FQGNSA. As DNA, the CDR3 is TGTGCCAGCAACTCACTTCGTACAACAGGGCCCCCTTATAGCAATCAGCCCCAGCATTTT. It encodes CASNSLRTTGPPYSNQPQHF. Based on the CDR3 plus reference TRBV7-2 and TRBJ1-5, the full variable domain is GAGVSQSPSNKVTEKGKDVELRCDPISGHTALYWYRQSLGQGLEFLIYFQGNSAPDKSGLPSDRFSAERTGGSVSTLTIQRTQQEDSAVYLCASNSLRTTGPPYSNQPQHFGDGTRLSIL.

Regarding this clonotype: A read error may be the cause here, since a much bigger clone is one base away. The chain employs TRBV6-2 or TRBV6-3 and TRBJ2-7; D unclear. V lost 5 bases and J 2 bases, leaving 4 bases between the germline ends. The CDR3 is made up of 11 amino acids. Germline CDR1 MNHEY, CDR2 SVGEGT. The CDR3 coding sequence is TGTGCCAGCAGTATCGCCTACGAGCAGTACTTC. This translates into CASSIAYEQYF.

This clonotype appeared a few times. This chain uses TRBV20-1 with TRBJ1-1; tentative D call: TRBD1 (5 bases). The CDR3 spans 13 residues. V lost 0 bases, J lost 3 bases, and 8 bases lay in between. Germline CDR1 is DFQATT and CDR2 is SNEGSKA (reference sequence). The CDR3 nucleotides read TGCAGTGCTAGAGATCAACAGGACACTGAAGCTTTCTTT. This gives the protein CSARDQQDTEAFF.

The chain links TRBV19 to TRBJ2-5; a weak D match, TRBD2 (6 bases). Germline values: CDR1 LNHDA, CDR2 SQIVND (reference sequence). V lost 1 base and J lost 7, with 13 bases in between. The CDR3 spans 14 residues. CDR3 bases: TGTGCCAGTAGTATAGCCGGGACTGTCAGGACCCAGTACTTC. This codes for CASSIAGTVRTQYF.

This clonotype was observed at least ten times. CDR3 region: CASSLVAGGPGVVADTQYF. The CDR3, as DNA: TGTGCCAGCAGCTTAGTCGCGGGAGGGCCCGGGGTCGTTGCAGATACGCAGTATTTT. The chain joins TRBV7-6 to TRBJ2-3, with TRBD2 matching over 9 bases. From germline, CDR1 is SGHVS and CDR2 FNYEAQ. This CDR3 is 19 amino acids long. Trimming cost V 1 base and J 4 bases; bases outside gene matches: 15.